A single T cell receptor (beta chain) is shown here with its context. V was shortened by 1 base and J by 8 bases, with 8 bases between the two germline ends. Per germline, CDR1 LNHDA and CDR2 SQIVND (reference sequence). This CDR3 spans 12 amino acids. Some clones are missing from TCRdb's copy, which holds only in-frame ones; the method was immunoSEQ multiplex PCR. Of hundreds of thousands of clones in the sample, roughly 90% are singletons; the top ten hold around 0.0099%. This sample is drawn from a study of shared T cell receptors in the human thymus. The same data also contributed to another study, on human thymus T cells. This second report adds: Corrective cardiac surgery supplied the resected thymus tissue. Seemingly biased V and J gene usage marked thymic and blood repertoires. Related research examined unrelated individuals and reported that their thymic repertoires overlapped highly.

The sequence came from a boy under two years old with a congenital heart defect. The chain carries TRBV19 and TRBJ1-1, with D tentatively TRBD1 (6 bases). The sequenced sample was thymocytes. The CDR3, as DNA: TGTGCCAGTAGTATAGCTGGACAGGAAGCTTTCTTT. Translation gives CASSIAGQEAFF.